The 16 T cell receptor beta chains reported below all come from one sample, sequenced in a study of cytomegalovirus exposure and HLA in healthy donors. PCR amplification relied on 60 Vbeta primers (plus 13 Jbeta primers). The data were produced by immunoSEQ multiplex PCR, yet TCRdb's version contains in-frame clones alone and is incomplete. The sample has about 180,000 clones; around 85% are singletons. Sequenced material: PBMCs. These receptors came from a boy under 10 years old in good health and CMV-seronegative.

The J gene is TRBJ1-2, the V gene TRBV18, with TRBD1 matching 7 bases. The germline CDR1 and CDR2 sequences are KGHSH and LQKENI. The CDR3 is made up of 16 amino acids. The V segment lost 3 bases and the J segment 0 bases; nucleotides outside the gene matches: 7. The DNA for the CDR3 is TGTGCCAGCTCACCCCTCCGGGGGACAGCTAACTATGGCTACACCTTC. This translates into CASSPLRGTANYGYTF.

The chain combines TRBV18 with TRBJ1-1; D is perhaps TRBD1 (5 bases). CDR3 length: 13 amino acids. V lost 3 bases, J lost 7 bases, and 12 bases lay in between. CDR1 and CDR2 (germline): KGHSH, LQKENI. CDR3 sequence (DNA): TGTGCCAGCTCACCGGGCCAGGGAATTGAAGCTTTCTTT. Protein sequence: CASSPGQGIEAFF.

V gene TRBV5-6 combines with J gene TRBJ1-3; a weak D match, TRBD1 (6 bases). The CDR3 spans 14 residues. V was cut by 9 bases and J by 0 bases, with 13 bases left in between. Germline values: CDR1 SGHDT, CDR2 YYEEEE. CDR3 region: CATQRQDSGNTIYF. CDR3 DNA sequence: TGTGCCACCCAGAGACAGGACTCTGGAAACACCATATATTTT.

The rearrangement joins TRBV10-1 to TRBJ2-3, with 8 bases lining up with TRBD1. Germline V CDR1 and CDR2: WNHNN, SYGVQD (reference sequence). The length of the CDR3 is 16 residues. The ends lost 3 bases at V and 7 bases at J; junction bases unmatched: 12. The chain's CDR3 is CASSDPRQGLGNTQYF. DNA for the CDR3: TGCGCCAGCAGTGACCCTCGACAGGGGCTGGGGAATACGCAGTATTTT.

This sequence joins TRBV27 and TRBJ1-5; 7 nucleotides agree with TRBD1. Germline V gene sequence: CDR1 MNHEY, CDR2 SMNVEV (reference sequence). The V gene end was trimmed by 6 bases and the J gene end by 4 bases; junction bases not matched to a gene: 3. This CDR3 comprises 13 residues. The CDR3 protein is CASSKTGNQPQHF. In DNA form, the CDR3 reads TGTGCCAGCAGCAAGACAGGGAATCAGCCCCAGCATTTT.

In DNA, the CDR3 is TGTGCCAGCAGTGAAGATTGGACAGCAGATACGCAGTATTTT. This gives the protein CASSEDWTADTQYF. The genes are TRBV6-1 and TRBJ2-3, with D perhaps matching TRBD1 (6 bases). V shed 1 base and J shed 4 bases, with 9 bases lying between them. CDR1 and CDR2 (germline): MNHNS, SASEGT. CDR3 length: 14 amino acids.

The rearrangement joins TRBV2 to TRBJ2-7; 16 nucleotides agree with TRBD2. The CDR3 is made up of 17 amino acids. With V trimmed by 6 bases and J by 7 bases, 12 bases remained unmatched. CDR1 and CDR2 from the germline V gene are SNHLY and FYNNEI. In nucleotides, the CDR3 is TGTGCCAGCAGAGCTCCGGGACTAGCGGGAGGGCCAGGAGAGCAGTACTTC. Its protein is CASRAPGLAGGPGEQYF. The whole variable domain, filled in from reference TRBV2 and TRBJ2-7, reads EPEVTQTPSHQVTQMGQEVILRCVPISNHLYFYWYRQILGQKVEFLVSFYNNEISEKSEIFDDQFSVERPDGSNFTLKIRSTKLEDSAMYFCASRAPGLAGGPGEQYFGPGTRLTVT.

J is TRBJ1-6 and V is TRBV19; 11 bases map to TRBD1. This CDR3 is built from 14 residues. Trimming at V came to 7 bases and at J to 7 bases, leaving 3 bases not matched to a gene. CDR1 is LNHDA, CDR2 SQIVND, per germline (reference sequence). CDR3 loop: CASIGQGANSPLHF. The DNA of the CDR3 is TGTGCCAGTATCGGACAGGGGGCGAATTCACCCCTCCACTTT.

The CDR3, as DNA: TGTGCCACGTTCCGGACTAGCGGGAGCGTAGTTTCCTACGAGCAGTACTTC. Its protein is CATFRTSGSVVSYEQYF. The V gene is TRBV2, the J gene TRBJ2-7, with 13 bases lining up with TRBD2. Germline V gene data show CDR1 as SNHLY and CDR2 as FYNNEI. The CDR3 consists of 17 residues. Trimming took 10 bases from V and 1 from J; bases not matched to a gene: 13.

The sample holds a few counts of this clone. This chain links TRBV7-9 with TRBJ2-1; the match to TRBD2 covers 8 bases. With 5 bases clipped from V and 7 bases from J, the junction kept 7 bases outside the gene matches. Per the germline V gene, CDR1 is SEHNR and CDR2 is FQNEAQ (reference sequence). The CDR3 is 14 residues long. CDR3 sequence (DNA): TGTGCCAGCAGCCTGGGGACTAGGGATAATGAGCAGTTCTTC. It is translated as CASSLGTRDNEQFF. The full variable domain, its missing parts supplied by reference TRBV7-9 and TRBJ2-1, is DTGVSQNPRHKITKRGQNVTFRCDPISEHNRLYWYRQTLGQGPEFLTYFQNEAQLEKSRLLSDRFSAERPKGSFSTLEIQRTEQGDSAMYLCASSLGTRDNEQFFGPGTRLTVL.

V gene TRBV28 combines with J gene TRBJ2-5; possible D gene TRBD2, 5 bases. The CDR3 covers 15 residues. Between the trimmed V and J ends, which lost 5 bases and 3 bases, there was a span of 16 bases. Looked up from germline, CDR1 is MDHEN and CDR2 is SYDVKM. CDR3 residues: CASSREGWREETQYF. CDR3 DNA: TGTGCCAGCAGTAGAGAAGGCTGGCGGGAAGAGACCCAGTACTTC.

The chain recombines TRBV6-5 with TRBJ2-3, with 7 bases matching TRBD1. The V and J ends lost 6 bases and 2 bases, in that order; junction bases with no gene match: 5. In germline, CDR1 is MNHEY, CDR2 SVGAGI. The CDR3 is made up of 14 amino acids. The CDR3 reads CASRTGFTTDTQYF. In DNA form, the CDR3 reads TGTGCCAGCAGGACAGGGTTCACCACAGATACGCAGTATTTT.

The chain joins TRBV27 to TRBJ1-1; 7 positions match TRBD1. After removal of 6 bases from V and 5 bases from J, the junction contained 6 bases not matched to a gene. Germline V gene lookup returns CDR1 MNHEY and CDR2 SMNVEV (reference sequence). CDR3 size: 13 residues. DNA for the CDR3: TGTGCCAGCAGACACAGGGGAGGAACTGAAGCTTTCTTT. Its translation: CASRHRGGTEAFF.

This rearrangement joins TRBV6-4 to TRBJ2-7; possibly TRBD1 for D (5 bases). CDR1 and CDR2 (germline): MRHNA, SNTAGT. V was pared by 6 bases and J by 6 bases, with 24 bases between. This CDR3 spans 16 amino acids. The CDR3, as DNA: TGTGCCAGCAGCCTACAGGCGTTAAGACTGTCTTGCGAGCAGTACGTC. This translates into CASSLQALRLSCEQYV.

The CDR3 loop reads CATSRDKRTERPAFF. DNA of the CDR3: TGTGCCACCAGCAGAGATAAAAGGACAGAGAGGCCAGCTTTCTTT. This chain connects TRBV15 to TRBJ1-1; D perhaps matches TRBD1 (6 bases). This CDR3 contains 15 residues. Trimming pared 0 bases from V and 10 bases from J, leaving 18 bases between. The germline V gene encodes CDR1 LNHNV and CDR2 YYDKDF (reference sequence).

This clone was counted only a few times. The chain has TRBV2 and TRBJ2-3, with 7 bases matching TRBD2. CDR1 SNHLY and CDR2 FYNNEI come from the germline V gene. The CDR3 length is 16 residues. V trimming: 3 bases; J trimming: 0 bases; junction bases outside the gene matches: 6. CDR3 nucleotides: TGTGCCAGCAGTGAGGGCGGGGGACCAAGCACAGATACGCAGTATTTT. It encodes CASSEGGGPSTDTQYF.